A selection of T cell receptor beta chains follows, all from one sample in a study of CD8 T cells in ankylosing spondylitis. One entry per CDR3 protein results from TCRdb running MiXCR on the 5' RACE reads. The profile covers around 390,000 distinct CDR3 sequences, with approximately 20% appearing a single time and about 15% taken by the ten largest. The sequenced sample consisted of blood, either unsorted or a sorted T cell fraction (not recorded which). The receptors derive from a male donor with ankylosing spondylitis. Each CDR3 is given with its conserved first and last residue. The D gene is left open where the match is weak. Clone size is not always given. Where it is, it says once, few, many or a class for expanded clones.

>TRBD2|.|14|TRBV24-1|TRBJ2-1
CATSAGGRASEQFF
TGTGCCACCAGTGCGGGCGGGAGGGCCTCTGAGCAGTTCTTC
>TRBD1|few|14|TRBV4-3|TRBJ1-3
CASGTGQEGNTIYF
TGCGCCAGCGGTACCGGACAGGAGGGAAACACCATATATTTT
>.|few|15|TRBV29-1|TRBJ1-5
CSVVFPGILNQPQHF
TGCAGCGTTGTTTTTCCAGGAATATTAAATCAGCCCCAGCATTTT
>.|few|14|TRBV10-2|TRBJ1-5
CASSESARNQPQHF
TGCGCCAGCAGTGAGTCTGCGAGGAATCAGCCCCAGCATTTT
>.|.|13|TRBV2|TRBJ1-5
CASSEVRNQPQHF
TGTGCCAGCAGTGAGGTCCGGAATCAGCCCCAGCATTTT
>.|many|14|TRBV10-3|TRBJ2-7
CAISEADLLGEQYF
TGTGCCATCAGTGAGGCTGACCTCCTGGGGGAGCAGTACTTC
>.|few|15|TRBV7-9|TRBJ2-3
CASSQDTPSTDTQYF
TGTGCCAGCAGTCAGGACACACCTAGCACAGATACGCAGTATTTT
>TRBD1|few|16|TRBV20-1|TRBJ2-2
CSASGDRGGSTGELFF
TGCAGTGCTAGCGGGGACAGGGGTGGGTCCACCGGGGAGCTGTTTTTT
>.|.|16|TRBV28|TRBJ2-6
CASLGVSFSGANVLTF
TGTGCCAGTCTAGGAGTCTCTTTCTCTGGGGCCAACGTCCTGACTTTC
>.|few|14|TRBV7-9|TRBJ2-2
CASSLTARDGELFF
TGTGCCAGCAGCTTAACCGCCCGGGACGGGGAGCTGTTTTTT
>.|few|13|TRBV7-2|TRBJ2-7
CASSSESSYEQYF
TGTGCCAGCAGCTCCGAAAGCTCCTACGAGCAGTACTTC
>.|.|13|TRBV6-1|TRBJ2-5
CASIGGIRETQYF
TGTGCCAGCATAGGGGGGATTCGAGAGACCCAGTACTTC
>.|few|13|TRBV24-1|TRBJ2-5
CATSDQYQETQYF
TGTGCCACCAGTGATCAATATCAAGAGACCCAGTACTTC
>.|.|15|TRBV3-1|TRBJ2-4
CASSQMAGAKNIQYF
TGTGCCAGCAGCCAAATGGCAGGGGCCAAAAACATTCAGTACTTC
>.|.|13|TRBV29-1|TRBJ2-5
CSVEDWSGEAQYF
TGCAGCGTTGAAGATTGGTCAGGGGAAGCCCAGTACTTC
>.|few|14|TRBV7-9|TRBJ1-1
CASSFGWGSTEAFF
TGTGCCAGCAGCTTTGGGTGGGGGTCCACTGAAGCTTTCTTT
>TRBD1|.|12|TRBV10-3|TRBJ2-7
CAAGQGPYEQYF
TGTGCCGCAGGACAGGGGCCCTACGAGCAGTACTTC
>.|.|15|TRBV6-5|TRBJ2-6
CASSYGAYGANVLTF
TGTGCCAGCAGTTATGGAGCCTATGGGGCCAACGTCCTGACTTTC
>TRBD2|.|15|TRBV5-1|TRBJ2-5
CASSQGLAGQETQYF
TGCGCCAGCAGCCAGGGACTAGCGGGACAAGAGACCCAGTACTTC
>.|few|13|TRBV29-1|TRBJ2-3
CSVGRKVTDTQYF
TGCAGCGTTGGCCGGAAGGTAACAGATACGCAGTATTTT
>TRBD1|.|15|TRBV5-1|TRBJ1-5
CASSLSGTGDQPQHF
TGCGCCAGCAGCCTCTCCGGGACAGGGGACCAGCCCCAGCATTTT
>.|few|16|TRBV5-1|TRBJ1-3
CASSLDGRDSGNTIYF
TGCGCCAGCAGCTTGGACGGGAGAGACTCTGGAAACACCATATATTTT
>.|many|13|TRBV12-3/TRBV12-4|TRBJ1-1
CASSSTENTEAFF
TGTGCCAGCAGCTCCACCGAGAACACTGAAGCTTTCTTT
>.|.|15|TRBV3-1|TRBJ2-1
CASSQDGWAYNEQFF
TGTGCCAGCAGCCAAGATGGGTGGGCCTACAATGAGCAGTTCTTC
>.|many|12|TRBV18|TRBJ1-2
CASSPRDYGYTF
TGTGCCAGCTCACCACGGGACTATGGCTACACCTTC
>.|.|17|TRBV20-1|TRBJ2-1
CSATLIRPGEPYNEQFF
TGCAGTGCTACCTTGATCCGACCGGGGGAACCCTACAATGAGCAGTTCTTC
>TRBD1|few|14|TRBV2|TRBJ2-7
CASSEPNRGDEQYF
TGTGCCAGCAGTGAACCGAACAGGGGAGACGAGCAGTACTTC
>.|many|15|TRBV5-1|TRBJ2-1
CASSPIWSSYNEQFF
TGCGCCAGCAGCCCCATTTGGAGCTCCTACAATGAGCAGTTCTTC
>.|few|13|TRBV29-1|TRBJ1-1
CSAGSGGNTEAFF
TGCAGCGCAGGGTCTGGGGGCAACACTGAAGCTTTCTTT
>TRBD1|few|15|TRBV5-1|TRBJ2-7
CASSPQGQGGYEQYF
TGCGCCAGCAGCCCCCAGGGACAGGGGGGCTACGAGCAGTACTTC
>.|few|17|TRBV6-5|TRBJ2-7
CASSYRRLATNRGEQYF
TGTGCCAGCAGTTACCGAAGGTTAGCTACCAACCGAGGCGAGCAGTACTTC
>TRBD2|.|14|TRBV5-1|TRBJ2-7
CASSPGTSTYEQYF
TGCGCCAGCAGCCCCGGGACTAGCACCTACGAGCAGTACTTC
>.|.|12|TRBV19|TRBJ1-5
CASSWARQPQHF
TGTGCCAGTAGTTGGGCGAGGCAGCCCCAGCATTTT
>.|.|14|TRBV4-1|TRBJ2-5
CASSQVLGVETQYF
TGCGCCAGCAGCCAAGTACTAGGGGTTGAGACCCAGTACTTC
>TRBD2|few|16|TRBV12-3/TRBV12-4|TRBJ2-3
CASSLPQRGRADTQYF
TGTGCCAGCAGTTTACCACAGCGAGGGAGGGCAGATACGCAGTATTTT
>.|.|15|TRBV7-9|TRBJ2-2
CASSLRATDTGELFF
TGTGCCAGCAGCTTAAGGGCTACGGACACCGGGGAGCTGTTTTTT
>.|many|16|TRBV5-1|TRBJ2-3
CASSQPLAEGINTQYF
TGCGCCAGCAGCCAACCTCTAGCAGAGGGAATCAATACGCAGTATTTT
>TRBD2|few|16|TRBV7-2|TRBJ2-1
CASSSSGRASTNEQFF
TGTGCCAGCAGCTCAAGCGGGAGGGCCTCTACCAATGAGCAGTTCTTC